The 13 T cell receptor beta chains listed next were all sequenced from one sample in a study of CD8+CD57+ T cells in acquired aplastic anemia. Genomic DNA acted as the template from which TCR beta VDJ combination and CDR3 sequence profiling were carried out. MiXCR was run by TCRdb on the reads, yielding one entry per CDR3 protein. The data hold some 170,000 distinct CDR3 sequences, with 47% observed a single time. It was patients with CD8+CD57+ cell expansion by flow cytometry who were chosen for sequencing. Sequenced input: sorted CD4+, CD8+, or CD8+CD57+ T cells (not recorded which) from PBMCs. The source is a human donor with aplastic anemia.

This clonotype was seen many times. This chain uses TRBV20-1 with TRBJ1-6, with TRBD1 matching over 7 bases. Germline loops: CDR1 DFQATT, CDR2 SNEGSKA (reference sequence). CDR3 length equals 16 residues. V shed 6 bases, J shed 4 bases, and the junction held 12 bases outside the gene matches. CDR3 sequence: CSAGLGTADYNSPLHF. Written as DNA, the CDR3 is TGCAGTGCCGGACTAGGGACAGCAGATTATAATTCACCCCTCCACTTT.

The sample holds one count of this clonotype. Compared with germline, one end of the junction differs, possibly owing to a read error. The chain uses TRBV7-6 and TRBJ2-3; D is possibly TRBD1 or TRBD2 (5 bases each). CDR3 size: 13 residues. The V gene's germline CDR1 is SGHVS and CDR2 FNYEAQ. The CDR3 reads CASSYGSTGTQYF. In nucleotides, the CDR3 is TGTGCCAGCAGCTATGGGAGCACAGGTACGCAGTATTTT.

The chain recombines TRBV7-9 with TRBJ1-2; no firm D call. The CDR3 is made up of 11 amino acids. Between the trimmed V and J ends, which lost 0 bases and 10 bases, there was a span of 6 bases. The V gene's germline CDR1 is SEHNR and CDR2 FQNEAQ (reference sequence). In DNA form, the CDR3 reads TGTGCCAGCAGCTTAGCGGGCTCCTACACCTTC. Amino acid sequence: CASSLAGSYTF.

The chain couples TRBV6-2 or TRBV6-3 to TRBJ2-5, with D unresolved. The length of the CDR3 is 16 residues. CDR1 MNHEY and CDR2 SVGEGT come from the germline V gene. With 2 bases removed from V and 5 bases from J, the gap between germline ends came to 18 bases. CDR3 sequence reads: CASSYNSRTPHETQYF. The CDR3, as DNA: TGTGCCAGCAGTTACAATTCTCGGACCCCCCACGAGACCCAGTACTTC.

This clonotype was found once. The V gene is TRBV20-1, the J gene TRBJ1-6; a possible D gene is TRBD1 (6 bases). Trimming cost V 6 bases and J 7 bases, with 13 bases left between them. The length of the CDR3 is 13 residues. Looked up from germline, CDR1 is DFQATT and CDR2 is SNEGSKA (reference sequence). CDR3 in DNA: TGCAGTGCCACGACAGGACAGAATTCACCCCTCCACTTT. Translated, it gives CSATTGQNSPLHF.

CDR3 coding DNA: TGTGCCAGTAGTATCTCTAGCGGGAGCTCCTACGAGCAGTACTTC. This codes for CASSISSGSSYEQYF. V gene TRBV19 combines with J gene TRBJ2-7; TRBD2 aligns across 10 bases. This CDR3 region has 15 residues. Germline V CDR1 and CDR2: LNHDA, SQIVND (reference sequence). Trimming at V came to 3 bases and at J to 0 bases, leaving 2 bases not matched to a gene.

This clonotype was seen ten or more times. The chain uses TRBV2 and TRBJ2-3; 8 bases line up with TRBD2. The CDR3 sequence is 17 residues long. V shed 5 bases and J 4 bases; nucleotides not matched to a gene: 14. Per germline, CDR1 SNHLY and CDR2 FYNNEI. CDR3 bases: TGTGCCAGCAGTTCTTTACCCCCGGGACTAGGGGCAGATACGCAGTATTTT. Encoded protein: CASSSLPPGLGADTQYF.

There are many counts of this clonotype. The gene calls are TRBV5-8 and TRBJ2-5, with a possible D match to TRBD1 (5 bases). Trimming took off 0 bases at V and 2 bases at J, with 11 bases between the two ends. The length of the CDR3 is 15 residues. Looked up from germline, CDR1 is SGHTS and CDR2 is YDEGEE. DNA of the CDR3: TGTGCCAGCAGCTTGGGGCAGGGTGGGCAAGAGACCCAGTACTTC. Its protein is CASSLGQGGQETQYF.

The chain recombines TRBV19 with TRBJ1-1; the D gene is possibly TRBD1 (6 bases). The germline V and J ends were trimmed by 5 bases and 1 base, with 11 bases remaining between them. The length of the CDR3 is 14 residues. The V gene's germline CDR1 is LNHDA and CDR2 SQIVND (reference sequence). CDR3 sequence reads: CASSYRDQNTEAFF. The CDR3 DNA reads as TGTGCCAGTAGTTACAGGGACCAGAACACTGAAGCTTTCTTT.

The chain employs TRBV25-1 and TRBJ1-2; D gene unclear. The CDR3 covers 13 residues. The V gene lost 2 bases and the J gene lost 3 bases, with 7 bases spanning the gap. The germline V gene has CDR1 MGHDK and CDR2 SYGVNS. CDR3 region: CASSEGWDYGYTF. The CDR3 nucleotides are TGTGCCAGCAGTGAAGGATGGGACTATGGCTACACCTTC.

This clonotype ranks as medium-sized (0.01 to 0.1%). The chain uses TRBV24-1 and TRBJ1-2, with TRBD1 as a possible D gene (6 bases). Trimming shortened V by 1 base and J by 7 bases, and 12 bases separated the two germline ends. The CDR3 runs 14 residues. Germline V gives CDR1 KGHDR, CDR2 SFDVKD. The chain's CDR3 is CATSDLWGQGGYTF. The CDR3 DNA sequence: TGTGCCACCAGTGATTTATGGGGGCAGGGTGGCTACACCTTC.

V usage is TRBV7-9 and J usage is TRBJ2-2, with D tentatively TRBD1 (6 bases). V was clipped by 3 bases and J by 6 bases, with 14 bases between them. This CDR3 region has 15 residues. CDR1 and CDR2 (germline): SEHNR, FQNEAQ (reference sequence). The CDR3 sequence: CASSLGGRGPGELFF. DNA for the CDR3: TGTGCCAGCAGCTTGGGTGGCAGGGGCCCCGGGGAGCTGTTTTTT.

The chain joins TRBV2 to TRBJ1-2, with D possibly being TRBD1 (5 bases). CDR3 length equals 13 residues. V was shortened by 5 bases and J by 5 bases, with 12 bases between the two germline ends. In germline, CDR1 is SNHLY, CDR2 FYNNEI. The CDR3 DNA follows: TGTGCCAGCAGTAGGGACGGAATATATGGCTACACCTTC. Translating it yields CASSRDGIYGYTF.